This T cell receptor beta chain was recorded in a study of response to subunit inactivated influenza vaccine. TCRdb processed the RT-PCR reads anew with MiXCR; each CDR3 protein has one entry. The table has 280,000 or so distinct CDR3 sequences, 21% seen once; the top ten hold around 9.6%. As to this clonotype: The target antigen is unknown.

CDR3 length: 12 amino acids. The study, taken as a whole, reports: Authors proposed each seasonal influenza vaccination draws in few new T cells.

The receptor's source is a man aged 50 to 69 who received an inactivated influenza vaccine. V and J are TRBV12-3 or TRBV12-4 and TRBJ2-5, with D perhaps assigned TRBD1 or TRBD2 (5 bases each). This sample comprised PBMCs from blood, obtained approximately 20 months after vaccination. The CDR3 coding sequence is TGTTTGGGGTCGGGGCCTTTAGAGACCCAGTACTTC. It yields the protein CLGSGPLETQYF.